These 22 T cell receptor beta chains originate from one sample sequenced in a study of blood T cell repertoires in COVID-19. Only in-frame clones appear in the TCRdb table, and some are missing; sequencing was by immunoSEQ multiplex PCR. The repertoire has 200,000 to 250,000 clones, approximately 80% of them found once; the top ten carry around 13%. The sequencing input was peripheral blood. All receptors come from a human donor in a cohort sampled during active COVID-19.

The rearrangement joins TRBV20-1 to TRBJ2-1, with D maybe TRBD1 (5 bases). There are 13 residues in the CDR3. V gave up 3 bases and J gave up 3 bases, with 9 bases separating them. Germline V gene data show CDR1 as DFQATT and CDR2 as SNEGSKA (reference sequence). As DNA, the CDR3 is TGCAGTGCTAGTGGCGACAGCTACAATGAGCAGTTCTTC. It specifies CSASGDSYNEQFF.

Judged by abundance, this clone is medium-sized. The rearrangement joins TRBV20-1 to TRBJ1-5; 7 nucleotides agree with TRBD1. Per germline, CDR1 DFQATT and CDR2 SNEGSKA (reference sequence). The CDR3 spans 16 residues. The V and J ends lost 3 bases and 1 base, in that order; junction bases with no gene match: 9. The CDR3 here is CSASTTGTASNQPQHF. The DNA of the CDR3 is TGCAGTGCTAGTACCACCGGGACAGCCAGCAATCAGCCCCAGCATTTT.

V usage is TRBV29-1 and J usage is TRBJ2-7; TRBD1 agrees at 7 bases. V shed 7 bases, J shed 7 bases, and the junction held 13 bases outside the gene matches. Germline V lookup: CDR1 SQVTM, CDR2 ANQGSEA. This CDR3 region has 13 residues. The CDR3 here is CSARGGPTGEQYF. As DNA, the CDR3 is TGCAGCGCTCGAGGGGGCCCAACGGGAGAGCAGTACTTC.

This rearrangement joins TRBV11-2 to TRBJ2-7; the D gene is possibly TRBD1 (6 bases). CDR1 is SGHAT, CDR2 FQNNGV, per germline. V lost 4 bases, J lost 0 bases, and 19 bases lay in between. This CDR3 is 17 amino acids long. In nucleotides, the CDR3 is TGTGCCAGCAGCTACACAACGGGACAAACAAACTCCTACGAGCAGTACTTC. Residues: CASSYTTGQTNSYEQYF.

The chain has TRBV7-2 and TRBJ1-1; D is possibly TRBD1 (5 bases). The V gene's germline CDR1 is SGHTA and CDR2 FQGNSA. The CDR3 sequence is 15 residues long. V lost 1 base to trimming and J lost 0 bases, with 9 bases between them. The CDR3 reads CASSLGGRMNTEAFF. The CDR3 DNA reads as TGTGCCAGCAGCTTAGGGGGCCGCATGAACACTGAAGCTTTCTTT.

As DNA, the CDR3 is TGTGCCAGCAGCCGACTAGCGGGGGTACAAGAGACCCAGTACTTC. Residues: CASSRLAGVQETQYF. V and J are TRBV7-9 and TRBJ2-5; TRBD2 agrees at 12 bases. Germline values: CDR1 SEHNR, CDR2 FQNEAQ (reference sequence). The CDR3 is 15 residues long. V shed 5 bases, J shed 2 bases, and the junction held 3 bases outside the gene matches.

The chain employs TRBV3-1 (or the pseudogene TRBV3-2) and TRBJ2-2; D is ambiguous. The V end was cut by 4 bases, the J end by 1 base, with 10 bases between. The CDR3 runs to 15 residues. Per the germline V gene, CDR1 is LGHDT and CDR2 is YNNKEL (reference sequence). The CDR3 reads CASSLVAGNTGELFF. Written as DNA, the CDR3 is TGTGCCAGCAGCCTAGTGGCAGGGAACACCGGGGAGCTGTTTTTT.

The chain uses TRBV10-3 and TRBJ1-1; 9 nucleotides agree with TRBD1. With V trimmed by 3 bases and J by 5 bases, 7 bases remained unmatched. The CDR3 extends over 15 amino acids. Germline CDR1 and CDR2: ENHRY and SYGVKD. The CDR3 loop is CAISDRDRARTEAFF. The CDR3 DNA is TGTGCCATCAGTGATAGGGACAGGGCGAGGACTGAAGCTTTCTTT.

The chain is built from TRBV5-1 and TRBJ1-5; D perhaps matches TRBD1 (6 bases). V dropped 0 bases and J dropped 4 bases, with 11 bases sitting between them. CDR1 SGHRS and CDR2 YFSETQ come from the germline V gene. This CDR3 comprises 15 residues. The CDR3 DNA sequence: TGCGCCAGCAGCTTGGGCGGGGGCGTTAATCAGCCCCAGCATTTT. Its translation is CASSLGGGVNQPQHF.

This clone was seen a handful of times. The chain joins TRBV28 to TRBJ1-1; possible D gene TRBD1, 5 bases. CDR1 and CDR2 (germline): MDHEN, SYDVKM. Trimming shortened V by 6 bases and J by 12 bases, and 14 bases separated the two germline ends. The CDR3 covers 11 residues. The CDR3 sequence: CASSGRGRTFF. The DNA for the CDR3 is TGTGCCAGCAGCGGGCGGGGGAGAACTTTCTTT. Using reference TRBV28 and TRBJ1-1 for the parts outside the CDR3, the full variable domain is DVKVTQSSRYLVKRTGEKVFLECVQDMDHENMFWYRQDPGLGLRLIYFSYDVKMKEKGDIPEGYSVSREKKERFSLILESASTNQTSMYLCASSGRGRTFFGQGTRLTVV.

This chain uses TRBV3-1 (or the pseudogene TRBV3-2) with TRBJ2-1, with 13 bases lining up with TRBD2. V was clipped by 5 bases and J by 8 bases; unmatched bases: 6. This CDR3 region has 15 residues. Germline lookup yields CDR1 LGHDT and CDR2 YNNKEL (reference sequence). The CDR3 here is CASSSRTSGGDEQFF. The CDR3 nucleotides are TGTGCCAGCAGCTCCCGGACTAGCGGGGGAGATGAGCAGTTCTTC.

A remark on this clone: The sample contains more than one DNA sequence encoding this CDR3. The V and J genes are TRBV7-3 and TRBJ2-5, with no clear D. Trimming stripped 1 base from V and 1 base from J, with 4 bases between. The CDR3 runs 13 residues. The germline gives CDR1 SGHTA, CDR2 FQGTGA. The CDR3 is CASSLNSQETQYF. Written as DNA, the CDR3 is TGTGCCAGCAGCTTAAACAGCCAAGAGACCCAGTACTTC. The variable domain in full, completed from reference TRBV7-3 and TRBJ2-5, reads GAGVSQTPSNKVTEKGKYVELRCDPISGHTALYWYRQSLGQGPEFLIYFQGTGAADDSGLPNDRFFAVRPEGSVSTLKIQRTERGDSAVYLCASSLNSQETQYFGPGTRLLVL.

DNA of the CDR3: TGTGCCACCAGTGATCCACGGGAGGCGGTTGGTCAGCCCCAGCATTTT. It translates to CATSDPREAVGQPQHF. The J gene is TRBJ1-5, the V gene TRBV24-1; D not certain. The germline gives CDR1 KGHDR, CDR2 SFDVKD. The CDR3 is 16 amino acids. Trimming cost V 3 bases and J 6 bases, with 17 bases left between them.

The J gene is TRBJ2-3, the V gene TRBV7-2; D may be TRBD1 (6 bases). The CDR3 covers 14 residues. V lost 5 bases, J lost 3 bases, and 12 bases lay in between. Germline lookup yields CDR1 SGHTA and CDR2 FQGNSA. The CDR3 coding sequence is TGTGCCAGCAGCCTAAAACAGGGTACAGATACGCAGTATTTT. Amino acid sequence: CASSLKQGTDTQYF.

The V gene is TRBV30, the J gene TRBJ1-5; 9 bases map to TRBD1. V shed 2 bases and J 7 bases; nucleotides not matched to a gene: 6. Germline assignment: CDR1 GTSNPN and CDR2 SVGIG (reference sequence). This CDR3 is 14 amino acids long. As DNA, the CDR3 is TGTGCCTGGAGTACGCGACAGGGGGAGCAGCCCCAGCATTTT. It codes for CAWSTRQGEQPQHF.

The rearrangement joins TRBV11-1 to TRBJ2-5; 7 bases match TRBD1. The germline V gene has CDR1 SGHAT and CDR2 FQDESV (reference sequence). CDR3 length equals 13 residues. Trimming cost V 5 bases and J 4 bases; bases outside gene matches: 4. CDR3 residues: CASSLGQRETQYF. Here the CDR3 DNA reads TGTGCCAGCAGCCTGGGACAGCGAGAGACCCAGTACTTC.

In regard to this clone: The sample contains more than one DNA sequence encoding this CDR3. The chain links TRBV2 to TRBJ2-5, with D maybe TRBD1 (6 bases). CDR1 is SNHLY and CDR2 is FYNNEI in the germline V gene. The CDR3 totals 13 residues. The V end was cut by 6 bases, the J end by 1 base, with 9 bases between. The CDR3 DNA sequence: TGTGCCAGCAGGACGGACAGCCAAGAGACCCAGTACTTC. Protein: CASRTDSQETQYF.

This chain uses TRBV28 with TRBJ2-7; 8 bases align to TRBD1. Germline assignment: CDR1 MDHEN and CDR2 SYDVKM. CDR3 length: 17 residues. Trimming cost V 5 bases and J 3 bases; bases outside gene matches: 15. CDR3 coding DNA: TGTGCCAGCAGTCTGGGACAGGCCTCTTATGGATACTACGAGCAGTACTTC. This gives the protein CASSLGQASYGYYEQYF.

The rearrangement joins TRBV19 to TRBJ1-5, with D perhaps TRBD1 (6 bases). Trimming cost V 5 bases and J 1 base, with 15 bases left between them. This CDR3 region has 16 residues. The V gene's germline CDR1 is LNHDA and CDR2 SQIVND (reference sequence). The CDR3 bases are TGTGCCAGTAGTGGTCTGCGGGGGGCAAGCAATCAGCCCCAGCATTTT. Translated, it gives CASSGLRGASNQPQHF.

V usage is TRBV2 and J usage is TRBJ1-5; 7 bases are a match to TRBD1. V was clipped by 6 bases and J by 9 bases; unmatched bases: 11. The CDR3 contains 14 residues. Germline-derived CDR1 and CDR2 are SNHLY and FYNNEI. CDR3 region: CASRRRAGGGPQHF. The DNA of the CDR3 is TGTGCCAGCAGAAGAAGGGCAGGGGGTGGGCCCCAGCATTTT.

This clone was detected once. V is TRBV6-5 and J is TRBJ1-2, with 7 nucleotides matching TRBD1. Germline loops: CDR1 MNHEY, CDR2 SVGAGI. The CDR3 contains 15 residues. The V and J ends lost 6 bases and 0 bases, in that order; junction bases with no gene match: 7. The CDR3 region is CASRRDRRPNYGYTF. In nucleotides, the CDR3 is TGTGCCAGCAGGAGGGACAGACGACCTAACTATGGCTACACCTTC.

This clone was observed a single time. This rearrangement joins TRBV4-1 to TRBJ1-5; TRBD1 matches at 8 bases. V was clipped by 2 bases and J by 6 bases; unmatched bases: 9. The CDR3 runs 16 residues. Germline CDR1 MGHRA, CDR2 YSYEKL. CDR3 loop: CASSQFPGQGIQPQHF. The CDR3 DNA is TGCGCCAGCAGCCAATTCCCAGGACAGGGTATTCAGCCCCAGCATTTT.